The rows below give T cell receptor beta chains drawn from one sample of a study of cytomegalovirus exposure and HLA in healthy donors. Generated by immunoSEQ multiplex PCR, the TCRdb table keeps only in-frame clones and is missing some. The sample yields approximately 170,000 clones, approximately 83% seen once. What was sequenced was PBMCs. Receptor source: a boy aged 2 to 9 in good health and CMV-seronegative. CDR3s include the opening cysteine and the closing phenylalanine or tryptophan. Fields, in order: D gene, clone size, J gene, V gene, CDR3 protein, CDR3 DNA. D genes are given only for firm matches. Rows give clone size only sometimes, using once, few, many, or a class for an expanded clone.

d_call: TRBD1
clone_size: NA
j_call: TRBJ1-2
v_call: TRBV4-1
cdr3_aa: CASSQEGTGVYGYTF
cdr3_nt: TGCGCCAGCAGCCAAGAGGGGACAGGGGTCTATGGCTACACCTTC

d_call: NA
clone_size: NA
j_call: TRBJ1-2
v_call: TRBV6-5
cdr3_aa: CASSYGQGNYGYTF
cdr3_nt: TGTGCCAGCAGTTACGGCCAGGGAAACTATGGCTACACCTTC

d_call: NA
clone_size: NA
j_call: TRBJ2-7
v_call: TRBV27
cdr3_aa: CASSLLGSGSAQYF
cdr3_nt: TGTGCCAGCAGTTTACTCGGGAGCGGCTCCGCGCAGTACTTC

d_call: TRBD1
clone_size: NA
j_call: TRBJ2-2
v_call: TRBV2
cdr3_aa: CASGQGRTGELFF
cdr3_nt: TGTGCCAGCGGACAGGGGAGGACCGGGGAGCTGTTTTTT

d_call: TRBD2
clone_size: NA
j_call: TRBJ2-1
v_call: TRBV7-2
cdr3_aa: CASSISGGLNEQFF
cdr3_nt: TGTGCCAGCAGCATCAGCGGGGGCCTAAATGAGCAGTTCTTC

d_call: NA
clone_size: NA
j_call: TRBJ1-4
v_call: TRBV28
cdr3_aa: CASSLSGGNEKLFF
cdr3_nt: TGTGCCAGCAGTTTATCGGGGGGGAATGAAAAACTGTTTTTT

d_call: NA
clone_size: NA
j_call: TRBJ1-1
v_call: TRBV4-1
cdr3_aa: CASSQEVYGGRGGLTEAFF
cdr3_nt: TGCGCCAGCAGCCAAGAGGTTTACGGGGGCCGGGGGGGGTTGACTGAAGCTTTCTTT

d_call: NA
clone_size: NA
j_call: TRBJ2-1
v_call: TRBV9
cdr3_aa: CASSVVSGNEQFF
cdr3_nt: TGTGCCAGCAGCGTAGTTTCGGGGAATGAGCAGTTCTTC

d_call: TRBD1
clone_size: NA
j_call: TRBJ2-7
v_call: TRBV27
cdr3_aa: CASSTRQGLPYEQYF
cdr3_nt: TGTGCCAGCAGTACCCGACAGGGTTTGCCCTACGAGCAGTACTTC

d_call: TRBD2
clone_size: NA
j_call: TRBJ2-2
v_call: TRBV6-1
cdr3_aa: CASSGLADTGELFF
cdr3_nt: TGTGCCAGCAGTGGACTAGCCGACACCGGGGAGCTGTTTTTT

d_call: NA
clone_size: NA
j_call: TRBJ2-2
v_call: TRBV7-7
cdr3_aa: CASSLELTNTGELFF
cdr3_nt: TGTGCTAGCAGCTTAGAACTGACTAACACCGGGGAGCTGTTTTTT

d_call: TRBD2
clone_size: NA
j_call: TRBJ2-7
v_call: TRBV6-6
cdr3_aa: CASSYSSGRAGEQYF
cdr3_nt: TGTGCCAGCAGTTACAGTAGCGGGAGGGCGGGTGAGCAGTACTTC

d_call: NA
clone_size: NA
j_call: TRBJ2-3
v_call: TRBV9
cdr3_aa: CASSPSGTFTDTQYF
cdr3_nt: TGTGCCAGCAGCCCATCAGGGACATTCACAGATACGCAGTATTTT

d_call: TRBD1
clone_size: NA
j_call: TRBJ2-7
v_call: TRBV2
cdr3_aa: CASSTQTGSSYEQYF
cdr3_nt: TGTGCCAGCAGTACCCAGACAGGGAGCTCCTACGAGCAGTACTTC

d_call: NA
clone_size: NA
j_call: TRBJ1-6
v_call: TRBV19
cdr3_aa: CASSLNRDSPLHF
cdr3_nt: TGTGCCAGTAGTCTCAACAGGGATTCACCCCTCCACTTT

d_call: NA
clone_size: NA
j_call: TRBJ1-1
v_call: TRBV27
cdr3_aa: CASSPYRGGSDEAFF
cdr3_nt: TGTGCCAGCAGTCCCTATCGCGGAGGGAGCGACGAAGCTTTCTTT

d_call: NA
clone_size: NA
j_call: TRBJ2-7
v_call: TRBV5-4
cdr3_aa: CASLIGSARIYEQYF
cdr3_nt: TGTGCCAGCTTAATTGGGAGCGCCCGTATCTACGAGCAGTACTTC

d_call: TRBD1
clone_size: NA
j_call: TRBJ2-5
v_call: TRBV5-4
cdr3_aa: CASSLGDRGVGTQYF
cdr3_nt: TGTGCCAGCAGCTTGGGGGACAGGGGAGTGGGGACCCAGTACTTC

d_call: TRBD1
clone_size: NA
j_call: TRBJ1-4
v_call: TRBV27
cdr3_aa: CASSLGTGVGEKLFF
cdr3_nt: TGTGCCAGCAGTTTGGGGACAGGGGTTGGGGAAAAACTGTTTTTT

d_call: TRBD2
clone_size: NA
j_call: TRBJ2-3
v_call: TRBV29-1
cdr3_aa: CSVLSGGWTDTQYF
cdr3_nt: TGCAGCGTTCTCAGCGGGGGGTGGACAGATACGCAGTATTTT

d_call: TRBD2
clone_size: NA
j_call: TRBJ2-3
v_call: TRBV2
cdr3_aa: CASSGGRFQDTQYF
cdr3_nt: TGTGCCAGCAGTGGCGGGAGGTTCCAGGATACGCAGTATTTT

d_call: NA
clone_size: NA
j_call: TRBJ1-3
v_call: TRBV30
cdr3_aa: CAWSIGVTGRNTIYF
cdr3_nt: TGTGCCTGGAGTATAGGAGTTACAGGGAGAAACACCATATATTTT

d_call: NA
clone_size: NA
j_call: TRBJ2-3
v_call: TRBV5-1
cdr3_aa: CASSLVSGQITDTQYF
cdr3_nt: TGCGCCAGCAGCTTGGTTTCAGGCCAAATCACAGATACGCAGTATTTT

d_call: TRBD2
clone_size: NA
j_call: TRBJ2-2
v_call: TRBV29-1
cdr3_aa: CSVVPAGGLTGELFF
cdr3_nt: TGCAGCGTTGTGCCAGCGGGAGGTCTCACCGGGGAGCTGTTTTTT

d_call: NA
clone_size: once
j_call: TRBJ1-2
v_call: TRBV4-1
cdr3_aa: CASSQDIGPTPYGYTF
cdr3_nt: TGCGCCAGCAGCCAAGATATTGGGCCAACTCCTTATGGCTACACCTTC

d_call: TRBD1
clone_size: NA
j_call: TRBJ1-2
v_call: TRBV2
cdr3_aa: CASSEAWTGVDYGYTF
cdr3_nt: TGTGCCAGCAGTGAAGCCTGGACAGGGGTGGACTATGGCTACACCTTC

d_call: NA
clone_size: NA
j_call: TRBJ2-7
v_call: TRBV5-1
cdr3_aa: CASRATNSEQYF
cdr3_nt: TGCGCCAGCAGGGCCACCAATTCAGAGCAGTACTTC

d_call: NA
clone_size: NA
j_call: TRBJ1-5
v_call: TRBV2
cdr3_aa: CASSESGQPQHF
cdr3_nt: TGTGCCAGCAGTGAATCAGGTCAGCCCCAGCATTTT

d_call: NA
clone_size: NA
j_call: TRBJ1-6
v_call: TRBV21-1
cdr3_aa: CASSKPSLYRAYNSPLHF
cdr3_nt: TGTGCCAGCAGCAAACCCAGCCTTTACAGGGCTTATAATTCACCCCTCCACTTT

d_call: NA
clone_size: NA
j_call: TRBJ2-7
v_call: TRBV6-5
cdr3_aa: CASSQNSYEQYF
cdr3_nt: TGTGCCAGCAGCCAAAACTCCTACGAGCAGTACTTC

d_call: TRBD2
clone_size: NA
j_call: TRBJ2-3
v_call: TRBV10-3
cdr3_aa: CAVGLAGMGTDTQYF
cdr3_nt: TGTGCCGTGGGACTAGCGGGAATGGGGACAGATACGCAGTATTTT

d_call: NA
clone_size: NA
j_call: TRBJ2-1
v_call: TRBV10-3
cdr3_aa: CAAGTLSYNEQFF
cdr3_nt: TGTGCCGCCGGGACTCTCTCCTACAATGAGCAGTTCTTC

d_call: TRBD1
clone_size: NA
j_call: TRBJ1-2
v_call: TRBV5-6
cdr3_aa: CASSLTGVIGYTF
cdr3_nt: TGTGCCAGCAGCTTGACAGGGGTGATTGGCTACACCTTC

d_call: NA
clone_size: NA
j_call: TRBJ1-6
v_call: TRBV19
cdr3_aa: CASSIPGVNSPLHF
cdr3_nt: TGTGCCAGTAGTATTCCAGGGGTAAACTCACCCCTCCACTTT

d_call: TRBD1
clone_size: NA
j_call: TRBJ1-2
v_call: TRBV7-9
cdr3_aa: CASSLKTGGKSNGYTF
cdr3_nt: TGTGCCAGCAGCTTAAAGACAGGGGGCAAGAGCAATGGCTACACCTTC